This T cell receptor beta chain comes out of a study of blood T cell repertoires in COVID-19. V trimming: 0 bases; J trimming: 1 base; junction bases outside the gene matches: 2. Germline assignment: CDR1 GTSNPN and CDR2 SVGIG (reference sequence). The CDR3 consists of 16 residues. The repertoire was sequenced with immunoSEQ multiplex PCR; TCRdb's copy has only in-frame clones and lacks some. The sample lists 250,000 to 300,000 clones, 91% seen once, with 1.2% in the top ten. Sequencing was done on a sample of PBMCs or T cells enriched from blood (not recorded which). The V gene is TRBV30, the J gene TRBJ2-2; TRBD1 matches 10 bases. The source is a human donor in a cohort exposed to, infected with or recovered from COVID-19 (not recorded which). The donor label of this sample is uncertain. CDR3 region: CAWSVGTGVNTGELFF. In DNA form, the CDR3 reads TGTGCCTGGAGTGTAGGGACAGGGGTGAACACCGGGGAGCTGTTTTTT.